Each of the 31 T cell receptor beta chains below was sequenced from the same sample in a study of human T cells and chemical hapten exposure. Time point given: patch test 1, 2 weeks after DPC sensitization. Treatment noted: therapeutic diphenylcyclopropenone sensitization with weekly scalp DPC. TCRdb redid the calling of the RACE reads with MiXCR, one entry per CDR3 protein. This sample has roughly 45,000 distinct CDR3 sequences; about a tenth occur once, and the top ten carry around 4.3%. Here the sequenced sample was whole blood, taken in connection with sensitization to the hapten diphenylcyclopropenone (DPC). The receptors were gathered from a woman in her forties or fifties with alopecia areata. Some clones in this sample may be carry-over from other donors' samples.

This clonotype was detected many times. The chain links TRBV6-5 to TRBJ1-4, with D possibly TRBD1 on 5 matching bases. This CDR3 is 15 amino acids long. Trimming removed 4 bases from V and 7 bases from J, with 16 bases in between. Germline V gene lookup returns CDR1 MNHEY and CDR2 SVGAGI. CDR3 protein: CASSLGPGEGEKLFF. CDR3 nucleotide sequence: TGTGCCAGCAGTTTGGGACCCGGAGAGGGTGAAAAACTGTTTTTT.

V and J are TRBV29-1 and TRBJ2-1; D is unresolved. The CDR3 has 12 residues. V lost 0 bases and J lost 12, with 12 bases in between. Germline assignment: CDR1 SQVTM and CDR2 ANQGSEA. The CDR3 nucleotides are TGCAGCGTTGAAGAAACCGGTCTAGTGCAGTTCTTC. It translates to CSVEETGLVQFF.

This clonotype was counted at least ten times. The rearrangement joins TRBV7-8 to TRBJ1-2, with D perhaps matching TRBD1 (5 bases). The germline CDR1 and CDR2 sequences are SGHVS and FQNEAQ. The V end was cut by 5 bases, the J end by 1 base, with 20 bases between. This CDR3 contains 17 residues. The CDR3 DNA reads TGTGCCAGCAGCCGTACTCATGGGGGGAGTAGTAACTATGGCTACACCTTC. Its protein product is CASSRTHGGSSNYGYTF.

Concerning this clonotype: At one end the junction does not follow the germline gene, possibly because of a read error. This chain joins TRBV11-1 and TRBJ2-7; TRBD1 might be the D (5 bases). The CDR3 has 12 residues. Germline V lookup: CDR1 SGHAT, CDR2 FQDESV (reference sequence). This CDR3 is CASSFDSYEEYF. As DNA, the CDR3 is TGTGCCAGCAGCTTTGACAGCTACGAGGAGTACTTC.

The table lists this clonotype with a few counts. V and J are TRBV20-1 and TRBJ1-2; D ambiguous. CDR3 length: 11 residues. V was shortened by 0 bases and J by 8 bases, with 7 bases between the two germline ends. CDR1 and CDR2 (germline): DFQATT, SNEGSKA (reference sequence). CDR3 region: CSARDPRGYTF. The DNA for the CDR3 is TGCAGTGCTAGAGATCCGCGCGGCTACACCTTC.

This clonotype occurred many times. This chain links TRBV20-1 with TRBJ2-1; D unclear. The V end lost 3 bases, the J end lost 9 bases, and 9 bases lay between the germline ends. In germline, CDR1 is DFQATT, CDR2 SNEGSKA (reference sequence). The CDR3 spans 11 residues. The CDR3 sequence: CSASSAVEQFF. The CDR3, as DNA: TGCAGTGCTAGTTCCGCGGTTGAGCAGTTCTTC.

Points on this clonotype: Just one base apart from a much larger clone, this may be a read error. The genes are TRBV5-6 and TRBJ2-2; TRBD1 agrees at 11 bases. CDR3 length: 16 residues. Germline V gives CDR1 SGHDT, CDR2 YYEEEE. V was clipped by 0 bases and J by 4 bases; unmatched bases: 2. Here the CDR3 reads CASSLGTGGCTGELFF. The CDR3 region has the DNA TGTGCCAGCAGCTTGGGGACAGGGGGCTGCACCGGGGAGCTGTTTTTT.

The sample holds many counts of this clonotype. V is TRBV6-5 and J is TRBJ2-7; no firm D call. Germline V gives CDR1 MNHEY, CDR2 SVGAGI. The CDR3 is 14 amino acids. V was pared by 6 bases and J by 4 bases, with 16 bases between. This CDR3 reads CASRDDSEPYEQYF. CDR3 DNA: TGTGCCAGCAGGGACGACTCAGAACCTTACGAGCAGTACTTC.

CDR3 DNA: TGTGCCAGCAGCAAGATTACGAACACCGGGGAGCTGTTTTTT. This encodes CASSKITNTGELFF. This chain uses TRBV9 with TRBJ2-2, with no clear D. Trimming shortened V by 4 bases and J by 0 bases, and 7 bases separated the two germline ends. The CDR3 runs to 14 residues. Looked up from germline, CDR1 is SGDLS and CDR2 is YYNGEE.

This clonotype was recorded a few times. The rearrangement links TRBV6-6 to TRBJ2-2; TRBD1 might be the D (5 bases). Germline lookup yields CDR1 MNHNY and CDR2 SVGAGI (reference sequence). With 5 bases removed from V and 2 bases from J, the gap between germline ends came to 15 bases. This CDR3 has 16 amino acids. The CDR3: CASSPSRTLNTGELFF. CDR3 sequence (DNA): TGTGCCAGCAGTCCATCCCGGACACTCAACACCGGGGAGCTGTTTTTT.

The CDR3 bases are TGTGCCAGCAGCTCGGGACAGGGGGCGAATTCACCCCTCCACTTT. Translated, it gives CASSSGQGANSPLHF. The chain employs TRBV7-9 and TRBJ1-6, with 12 bases lining up with TRBD1. The CDR3 totals 15 residues. Germline CDR1 is SEHNR and CDR2 is FQNEAQ (reference sequence). The V segment lost 4 bases and the J segment 7 bases; nucleotides outside the gene matches: 2.

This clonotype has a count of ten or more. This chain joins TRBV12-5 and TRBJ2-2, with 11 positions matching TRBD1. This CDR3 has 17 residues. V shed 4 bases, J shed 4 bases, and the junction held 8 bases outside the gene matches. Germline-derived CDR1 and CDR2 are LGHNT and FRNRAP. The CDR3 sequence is CASGYTSGTGGTGELFF. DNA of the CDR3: TGTGCTAGTGGTTATACCTCCGGGACAGGGGGCACCGGGGAGCTGTTTTTT.

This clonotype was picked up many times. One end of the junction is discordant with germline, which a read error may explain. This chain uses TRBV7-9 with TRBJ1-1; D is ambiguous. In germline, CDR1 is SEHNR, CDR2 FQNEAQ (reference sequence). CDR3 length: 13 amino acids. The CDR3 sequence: CASSLDGNPEAFF. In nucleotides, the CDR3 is TGTGCCAGCAGCTTAGATGGGAACCCTGAAGCTTTCTTT.

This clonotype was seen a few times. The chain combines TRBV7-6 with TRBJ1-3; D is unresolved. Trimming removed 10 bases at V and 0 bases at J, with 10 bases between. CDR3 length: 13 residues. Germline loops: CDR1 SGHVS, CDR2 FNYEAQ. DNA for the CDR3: TGTGCCACCGCCTTATCCTCTGGAAACACCATATATTTT. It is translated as CATALSSGNTIYF.

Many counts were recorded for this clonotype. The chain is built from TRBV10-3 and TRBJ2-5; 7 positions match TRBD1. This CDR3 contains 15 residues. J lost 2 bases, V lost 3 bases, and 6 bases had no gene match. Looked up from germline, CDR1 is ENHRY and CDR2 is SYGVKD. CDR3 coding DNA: TGTGCCATCAGTGACCCGGGGACAGCTCAAGAGACCCAGTACTTC. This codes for CAISDPGTAQETQYF.

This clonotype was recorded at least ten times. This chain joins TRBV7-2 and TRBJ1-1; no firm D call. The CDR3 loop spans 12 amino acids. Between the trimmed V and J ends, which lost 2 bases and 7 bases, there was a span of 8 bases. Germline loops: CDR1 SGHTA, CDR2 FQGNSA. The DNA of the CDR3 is TGTGCCAGCAGCTTAAACACCTATGAAGCTTTCTTT. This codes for CASSLNTYEAFF.

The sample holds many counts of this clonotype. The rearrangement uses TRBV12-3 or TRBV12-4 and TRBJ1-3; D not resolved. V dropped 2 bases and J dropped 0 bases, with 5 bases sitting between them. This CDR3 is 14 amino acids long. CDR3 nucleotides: TGTGCCAGCAGTTTAAGGACCTCTGGAAACACCATATATTTT. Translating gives CASSLRTSGNTIYF.

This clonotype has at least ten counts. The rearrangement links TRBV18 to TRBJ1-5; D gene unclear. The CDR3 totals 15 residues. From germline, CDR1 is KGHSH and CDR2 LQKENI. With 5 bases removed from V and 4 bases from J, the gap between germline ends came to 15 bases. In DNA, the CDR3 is TGTGCCAGCTCATTACGGGTAGAGTTAAATCAGCCCCAGCATTTT. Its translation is CASSLRVELNQPQHF.

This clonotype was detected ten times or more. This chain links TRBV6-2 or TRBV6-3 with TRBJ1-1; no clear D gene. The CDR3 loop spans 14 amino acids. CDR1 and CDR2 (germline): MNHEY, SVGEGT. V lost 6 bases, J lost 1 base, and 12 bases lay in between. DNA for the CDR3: TGTGCCAGCAGGGACGACTTTCAGAACACTGAAGCTTTCTTT. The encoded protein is CASRDDFQNTEAFF.

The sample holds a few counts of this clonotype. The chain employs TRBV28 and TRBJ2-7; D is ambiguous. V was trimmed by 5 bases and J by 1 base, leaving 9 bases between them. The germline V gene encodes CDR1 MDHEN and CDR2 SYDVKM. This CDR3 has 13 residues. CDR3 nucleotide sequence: TGTGCCAGCAGTCCGGGTAGTTCCTACGAGCAGTACTTC. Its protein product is CASSPGSSYEQYF.

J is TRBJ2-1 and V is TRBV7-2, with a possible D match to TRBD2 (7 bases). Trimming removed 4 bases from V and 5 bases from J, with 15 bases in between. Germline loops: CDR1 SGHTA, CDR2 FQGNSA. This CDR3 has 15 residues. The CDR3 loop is CASSSSGGPNNEQFF. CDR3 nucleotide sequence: TGTGCCAGCAGCTCTTCGGGGGGCCCCAACAATGAGCAGTTCTTC. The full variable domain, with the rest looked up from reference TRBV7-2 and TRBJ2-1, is GAGVSQSPSNKVTEKGKDVELRCDPISGHTALYWYRQSLGQGLEFLIYFQGNSAPDKSGLPSDRFSAERTGGSVSTLTIQRTQQEDSAVYLCASSSSGGPNNEQFFGPGTRLTVL.

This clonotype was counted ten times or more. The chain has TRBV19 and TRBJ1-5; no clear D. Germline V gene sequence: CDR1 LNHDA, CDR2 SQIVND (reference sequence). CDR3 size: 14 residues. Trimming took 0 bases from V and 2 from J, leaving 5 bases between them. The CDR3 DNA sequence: TGTGCCAGTAGTATAGAGCAGGGCAATCAGCCCCAGCATTTT. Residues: CASSIEQGNQPQHF.

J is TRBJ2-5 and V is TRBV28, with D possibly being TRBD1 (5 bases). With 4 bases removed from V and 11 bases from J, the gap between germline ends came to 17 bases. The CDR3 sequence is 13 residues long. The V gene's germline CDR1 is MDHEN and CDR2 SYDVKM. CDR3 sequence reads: CASSSLSRQIQYF. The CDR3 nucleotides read TGTGCCAGCAGTTCACTCTCGCGACAGATACAGTACTTC.

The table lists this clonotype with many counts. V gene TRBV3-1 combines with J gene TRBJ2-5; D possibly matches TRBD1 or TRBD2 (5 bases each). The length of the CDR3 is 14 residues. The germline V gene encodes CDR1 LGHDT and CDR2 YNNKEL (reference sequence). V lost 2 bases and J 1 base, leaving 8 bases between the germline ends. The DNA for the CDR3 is TGTGCCAGCAGCCAAAGAGGGACCCAAGAGACCCAGTACTTC. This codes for CASSQRGTQETQYF.

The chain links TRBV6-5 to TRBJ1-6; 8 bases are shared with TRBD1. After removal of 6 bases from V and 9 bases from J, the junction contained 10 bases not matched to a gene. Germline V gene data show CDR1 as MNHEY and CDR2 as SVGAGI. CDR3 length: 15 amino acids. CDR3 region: CASSRFQGAGSPLHF. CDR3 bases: TGTGCCAGCAGCCGATTCCAGGGGGCCGGTTCACCCCTCCACTTT.

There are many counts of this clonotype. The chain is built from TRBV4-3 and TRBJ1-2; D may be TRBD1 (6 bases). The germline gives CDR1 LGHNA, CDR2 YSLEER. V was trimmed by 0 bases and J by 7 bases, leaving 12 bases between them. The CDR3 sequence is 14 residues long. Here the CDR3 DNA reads TGCGCCAGCAGCCAAGAGTACAGGGTTGGTGGCTACACCTTC. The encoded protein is CASSQEYRVGGYTF.

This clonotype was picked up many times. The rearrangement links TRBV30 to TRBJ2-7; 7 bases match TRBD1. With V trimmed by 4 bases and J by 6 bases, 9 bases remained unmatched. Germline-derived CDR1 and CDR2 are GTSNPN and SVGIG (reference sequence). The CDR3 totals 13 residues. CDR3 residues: CAWKTGFGGEQYF. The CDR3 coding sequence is TGTGCCTGGAAGACAGGGTTTGGTGGCGAGCAGTACTTC.

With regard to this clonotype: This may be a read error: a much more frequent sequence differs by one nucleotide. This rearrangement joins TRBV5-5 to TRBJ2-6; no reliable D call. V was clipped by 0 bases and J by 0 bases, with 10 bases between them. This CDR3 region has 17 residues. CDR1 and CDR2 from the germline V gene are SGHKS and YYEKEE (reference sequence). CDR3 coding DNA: TGTGCCAGCAGCTTGGTTGACTCGAACTCTGGGGCCAACGTCCTGACTTTC. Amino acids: CASSLVDSNSGANVLTF.

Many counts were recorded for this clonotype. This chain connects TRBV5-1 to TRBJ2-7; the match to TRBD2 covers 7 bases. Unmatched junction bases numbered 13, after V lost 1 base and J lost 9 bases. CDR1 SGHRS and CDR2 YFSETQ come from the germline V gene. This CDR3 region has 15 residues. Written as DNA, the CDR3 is TGCGCCAGCAGCTTGTCAGCGGGACCAACCGGGGTGCAGTACTTC. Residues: CASSLSAGPTGVQYF.

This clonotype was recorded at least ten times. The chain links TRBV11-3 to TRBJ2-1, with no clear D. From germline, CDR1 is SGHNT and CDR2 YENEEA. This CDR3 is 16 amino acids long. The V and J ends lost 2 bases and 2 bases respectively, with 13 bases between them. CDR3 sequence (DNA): TGTGCCAGCAGCTTAAGGTCCGGACGACCCTACAATGAGCAGTTCTTC. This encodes CASSLRSGRPYNEQFF.

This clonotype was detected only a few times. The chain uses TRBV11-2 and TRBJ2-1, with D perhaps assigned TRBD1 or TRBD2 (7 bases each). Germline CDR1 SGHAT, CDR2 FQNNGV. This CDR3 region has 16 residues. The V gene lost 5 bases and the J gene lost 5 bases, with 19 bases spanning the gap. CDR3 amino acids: CASSLTRGGRDNEQFF. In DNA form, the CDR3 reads TGTGCCAGCAGCCTAACCAGGGGGGGGAGAGACAATGAGCAGTTCTTC. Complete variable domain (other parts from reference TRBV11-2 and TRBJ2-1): EAGVAQSPRYKIIEKRQSVAFWCNPISGHATLYWYQQILGQGPKLLIQFQNNGVVDDSQLPKDRFSAERLKGVDSTLKIQPAKLEDSAVYLCASSLTRGGRDNEQFFGPGTRLTVL.